This record concerns one T cell receptor beta chain sequence. This entry comes from a study of blood T cells in healthy people across ages. Together with a sample-barcoded 5' primer, a J-beta primer mix was included in a second PCR lasting about 6 to 11 cycles. The authors tagged each cDNA molecule using a template-switch adaptor with 12 random nucleotides. TCRdb reprocessed the 5' RACE reads with MiXCR, giving one entry per CDR3 protein. Of 800,000 or so distinct CDR3 sequences listed, 20% to 30% are singletons. V trimming: 5 bases; J trimming: 3 bases; junction bases outside the gene matches: 5. CDR3 length: 15 amino acids. This sample also appeared in a second study, on T cells of mothers and their children. That report adds: RNA that had been extracted went wholly into cDNA synthesis, at roughly 1.6 ug per 15 ul.

The chain uses TRBV12-3 or TRBV12-4 and TRBJ2-7, with 12 bases that match TRBD2. Sequenced sample: blood. The TCR was taken from a boy aged 5 to 17 in good health. CDR3 DNA sequence: TGTGCCAGCAGTGCGACTAGCGGGAGATACTACGAGCAGTACTTC. Residues: CASSATSGRYYEQYF.